Following are 14 T cell receptor beta chains from one sample sequenced in a study of shared clonotypes between healthy human individuals. TCRdb's copy holds only in-frame clones and misses some; the assay was immunoSEQ multiplex PCR. This sample has about a million clones, with about 80% found just once. Sequences were obtained from memory CD4+ T cells from PBMCs. This sample's subset: CD45RA-negative fraction. The receptor set was obtained from a man aged 18 to 29 in good health. Some clones in this sample may be carry-over from other donors' samples.

V usage is TRBV5-1 and J usage is TRBJ2-1, with TRBD1 matching 9 bases. V shed 4 bases and J 6 bases; nucleotides not matched to a gene: 8. Germline lookup yields CDR1 SGHRS and CDR2 YFSETQ. The length of the CDR3 is 15 residues. CDR3 sequence: CASSAGQGFPNEQFF. CDR3 nucleotides: TGCGCCAGCAGCGCGGGACAGGGATTTCCCAATGAGCAGTTCTTC.

This clone was picked up a small number of times. The chain links TRBV19 to TRBJ1-5; 8 bases fit TRBD1. The CDR3 has 14 residues. With V trimmed by 5 bases and J by 5 bases, 5 bases remained unmatched. CDR1 and CDR2 (germline): LNHDA, SQIVND (reference sequence). CDR3 coding DNA: TGTGCCAGTAGTCCGGACAGGGCCTATCAGCCCCAGCATTTT. This encodes CASSPDRAYQPQHF.

This clone has only a few counts. The chain combines TRBV2 with TRBJ2-3; D unclear. Germline assignment: CDR1 SNHLY and CDR2 FYNNEI. With 6 bases removed from V and 2 bases from J, the gap between germline ends came to 12 bases. The CDR3 runs 14 residues. CDR3: CASRSAFSTDTQYF. CDR3 bases: TGTGCCAGCAGATCGGCCTTTTCCACAGATACGCAGTATTTT.

This chain joins TRBV5-8 and TRBJ2-3, with 11 bases identical to TRBD2. The CDR3 spans 17 residues. V lost 0 bases, J lost 3 bases, and 6 bases stayed unmatched. Germline assignment: CDR1 SGHTS and CDR2 YDEGEE. CDR3 region: CASSLVLAGGYTDTQYF. DNA of the CDR3: TGTGCCAGCAGCTTGGTTCTAGCGGGAGGTTATACAGATACGCAGTATTTT.

The gene calls are TRBV10-1 and TRBJ1-3, with a weak D call TRBD1 (5 bases). The CDR3 is 14 residues long. The germline V gene has CDR1 WNHNN and CDR2 SYGVQD (reference sequence). V was cut by 9 bases and J by 4 bases, with 16 bases left in between. CDR3 in amino acids: CARPPGSPGNTIYF. Here the CDR3 DNA reads TGCGCCAGACCCCCAGGGTCCCCCGGAAACACCATATATTTT.

The chain has TRBV9 and TRBJ2-2, with D unresolved. Germline assignment: CDR1 SGDLS and CDR2 YYNGEE. Trimming pared 0 bases from V and 1 base from J, leaving 10 bases between. The CDR3 length is 16 residues. CDR3 DNA sequence: TGTGCCAGCAGCGTAGATTTAGCCCTGAACACCGGGGAGCTGTTTTTT. Encoded protein: CASSVDLALNTGELFF.

In this sample, this clone turned up a few times. The gene calls are TRBV15 and TRBJ2-1; a possible D gene is TRBD2 (6 bases). Trimming removed 5 bases from V and 9 bases from J, with 17 bases in between. CDR1 is LNHNV, CDR2 YYDKDF, per germline (reference sequence). This CDR3 is built from 14 residues. The CDR3 DNA reads TGTGCCACCAGCTTCCGGACTGGAGCGGGTGAGCAGTTCTTC. This sequence encodes CATSFRTGAGEQFF.

The chain carries TRBV11-2 and TRBJ2-1; D might be TRBD1 (6 bases). Germline V gene data show CDR1 as SGHAT and CDR2 as FQNNGV. Trimming removed 4 bases from V and 10 bases from J, with 11 bases in between. The length of the CDR3 is 12 residues. The CDR3, as DNA: TGTGCCAGCAGCTCTTGGGGGCAGGAGCAGTTCTTC. Translating gives CASSSWGQEQFF.

V usage is TRBV9 and J usage is TRBJ2-1; 11 bases are shared with TRBD2. Germline V gene data show CDR1 as SGDLS and CDR2 as YYNGEE. This CDR3 is built from 16 residues. J gave up 10 bases and V 3 bases, and 12 bases lay outside the gene matches. The CDR3 sequence: CASSAQLAGVLGEQFF. Here the CDR3 DNA reads TGTGCCAGCAGCGCACAACTAGCGGGAGTTTTAGGAGAGCAGTTCTTC.

V and J are TRBV6-5 and TRBJ2-2; TRBD2 agrees at 12 bases. The ends lost 4 bases at V and 5 bases at J; junction bases unmatched: 5. The CDR3 contains 16 residues. Germline V gene data show CDR1 as MNHEY and CDR2 as SVGAGI. The CDR3 protein is CASSLYGLAGTGELFF. The CDR3 coding sequence is TGTGCCAGCAGTTTATACGGACTAGCGGGGACCGGGGAGCTGTTTTTT.

The V and J genes are TRBV27 and TRBJ1-1; 11 nucleotides line up with TRBD1. The CDR3 extends over 15 amino acids. Germline trimming cut 5 bases from V and 3 bases from J; bases unmatched to any gene: 5. The germline V gene has CDR1 MNHEY and CDR2 SMNVEV (reference sequence). CDR3 nucleotide sequence: TGTGCCAGCAGTACCCGGACAGGGGGCTACACTGAAGCTTTCTTT. The encoded protein is CASSTRTGGYTEAFF.

This chain uses TRBV7-2 with TRBJ1-2; D might be TRBD1 (6 bases). Germline CDR1 and CDR2: SGHTA and FQGNSA. CDR3 length: 15 amino acids. With 2 bases removed from V and 6 bases from J, the gap between germline ends came to 16 bases. CDR3 sequence reads: CASSLYRESRNGYTF. Here the CDR3 DNA reads TGTGCCAGCAGCTTATACAGGGAGAGTAGGAATGGCTACACCTTC.

This rearrangement joins TRBV11-2 to TRBJ1-1; 8 positions agree with TRBD1. The CDR3 loop spans 14 amino acids. Germline V gene data show CDR1 as SGHAT and CDR2 as FQNNGV. J gave up 5 bases and V 6 bases, and 8 bases lay outside the gene matches. CDR3 sequence (DNA): TGTGCCAGCAGTAACTCCAGGGGGCGGACTGAAGCTTTCTTT. As protein: CASSNSRGRTEAFF.

V and J are TRBV9 and TRBJ2-7, with D perhaps matching TRBD1 (6 bases). Trimming cost V 3 bases and J 0 bases, with 13 bases left between them. The CDR3 sequence is 15 residues long. CDR1 SGDLS and CDR2 YYNGEE come from the germline V gene. Here the CDR3 DNA reads TGTGCCAGCAGCGGCCCGGACAGCCACTCCTACGAGCAGTACTTC. It encodes CASSGPDSHSYEQYF. Full variable domain (missing parts from reference TRBV9 and TRBJ2-7): DSGVTQTPKHLITATGQRVTLRCSPRSGDLSVYWYQQSLDQGLQFLIQYYNGEERAKGNILERFSAQQFPDLHSELNLSSLELGDSALYFCASSGPDSHSYEQYFGPGTRLTVT.